Detailed here is one T cell receptor (beta chain). The assay was run at deep level. For every subset, genomic DNA was evenly distributed across several immunoSEQ plates. When replicate PCRs were run on unsorted PBMC, they used around 290 ng DNA, some 33,000 T cell genomes. Sequencing was performed with immunoSEQ multiplex PCR; in TCRdb, only in-frame clones are kept and a portion is missing. The sample has about 470,000 clones, more than 75% seen once; the top ten hold about 13%. The data belong to a study of shared clonotypes between healthy human individuals. This CDR3 spans 15 amino acids. V dropped 2 bases and J dropped 2 bases, with 13 bases sitting between them. Germline lookup yields CDR1 GTSNPN and CDR2 SVGIG (reference sequence).

This clonotype was obtained from a woman aged 40 to 50 in good health. Some clones in this sample may be carry-over from other donors' samples. The source material was PBMCs. This chain links TRBV30 with TRBJ1-3; D ambiguous. CDR3 sequence (DNA): TGTGCCTGGAGTCTCCTAAATATAGCTGGAAACACCATATATTTT. Translated, it gives CAWSLLNIAGNTIYF.